These 29 T cell receptor beta chains share one sample of origin, sequenced in a study of blood T cell repertoires in COVID-19. Measured with immunoSEQ multiplex PCR; TCRdb has only the in-frame clones, and not every one. The sample shows 300,000 to 400,000 clones, 85% to 90% of them seen only once. The sample taken for sequencing was peripheral blood. The receptors shown here come from a woman between 45 and 65 years old with COVID-19, enrolled during active disease.

The chain uses TRBV19 and TRBJ2-1; D ambiguous. This CDR3 has 14 residues. Germline loops: CDR1 LNHDA, CDR2 SQIVND (reference sequence). Between the trimmed V and J ends, which lost 6 bases and 5 bases, there was a span of 14 bases. CDR3 DNA: TGTGCCAGTAGATCCCGGAGCATAGACAATGAGCAGTTCTTC. It yields the protein CASRSRSIDNEQFF.

The chain couples TRBV28 to TRBJ1-2, with 8 bases lining up with TRBD1. The CDR3 contains 15 residues. V trimming: 4 bases; J trimming: 1 base; junction bases outside the gene matches: 5. The germline V gene has CDR1 MDHEN and CDR2 SYDVKM. The CDR3 loop reads CASSSPGGDNYGYTF. CDR3 DNA: TGTGCCAGCAGTTCCCCAGGGGGCGATAACTATGGCTACACCTTC.

The gene calls are TRBV20-1 and TRBJ1-4, with D hard to call. V shed 3 bases and J shed 4 bases, with 9 bases lying between them. The CDR3 spans 13 residues. Germline V gene sequence: CDR1 DFQATT, CDR2 SNEGSKA (reference sequence). The CDR3 loop is CSASFSSNEKLFF. The CDR3 DNA is TGCAGTGCTAGTTTTTCCAGTAATGAAAAACTGTTTTTT.

CDR3: CASSFVYQETQYF. The CDR3 bases are TGTGCCAGCAGTTTCGTTTACCAAGAGACCCAGTACTTC. This chain connects TRBV27 to TRBJ2-5, with no clear D. CDR3 size: 13 residues. Trimming cost V 3 bases and J 0 bases, with 5 bases left between them. Germline values: CDR1 MNHEY, CDR2 SMNVEV (reference sequence).

The chain combines TRBV7-2 with TRBJ2-4; the D gene is possibly TRBD2 (7 bases). The germline V gene has CDR1 SGHTA and CDR2 FQGNSA. The V and J ends lost 2 bases and 8 bases respectively, with 13 bases between them. CDR3 size: 14 residues. CDR3 nucleotides: TGTGCCAGCAGCTTATCAGGAGGGGGGGACATTCAGTACTTC. The encoded protein is CASSLSGGGDIQYF.

V and J are TRBV28 and TRBJ1-5, with a possible D match to TRBD1 (6 bases). Trimming took off 2 bases at V and 3 bases at J, with 11 bases between the two ends. CDR1 is MDHEN, CDR2 SYDVKM, per germline. The CDR3 length is 15 residues. CDR3 residues: CASSLGQIDNQPQHF. Here the CDR3 DNA reads TGTGCCAGCAGTTTAGGACAGATCGACAATCAGCCCCAGCATTTT.

The chain links TRBV19 to TRBJ1-2; TRBD1 is a possible D gene (5 bases). The V gene lost 7 bases and the J gene lost 8 bases, with 17 bases spanning the gap. CDR1 is LNHDA and CDR2 is SQIVND in the germline V gene (reference sequence). The CDR3 spans 13 residues. The CDR3 DNA reads TGTGCCAGTATCGGTGCGCCAGGGTGGGGCTACACCTTC. Amino acids: CASIGAPGWGYTF. The complete variable domain, with remaining parts taken from reference TRBV19 and TRBJ1-2, reads DGGITQSPKYLFRKEGQNVTLSCEQNLNHDAMYWYRQDPGQGLRLIYYSQIVNDFQKGDIAEGYSVSREKKESFPLTVTSAQKNPTAFYLCASIGAPGWGYTFGSGTRLTVV.

This chain connects TRBV6-6 to TRBJ1-1; the D gene is possibly TRBD1 (6 bases). CDR3 length equals 14 residues. Germline values: CDR1 MNHNY, CDR2 SVGAGI (reference sequence). The ends were cut back, 6 bases at V and 0 bases at J, with 11 bases in the middle. CDR3 sequence: CASRQGVMNTEAFF. In DNA, the CDR3 is TGTGCCAGCAGACAGGGAGTTATGAACACTGAAGCTTTCTTT.

The V gene is TRBV29-1, the J gene TRBJ1-1; D remains unclear. The CDR3 has 12 residues. Germline loops: CDR1 SQVTM, CDR2 ANQGSEA. V was shortened by 2 bases and J by 8 bases, with 12 bases between the two germline ends. The CDR3 reads CSVEFRGAEAFF. The CDR3 DNA follows: TGCAGCGTTGAATTTCGGGGAGCAGAAGCTTTCTTT.

CDR3: CASSLALGRAGETQYF. The DNA for the CDR3 is TGCGCCAGCAGCTTGGCCCTCGGGAGGGCCGGGGAGACCCAGTACTTC. The chain uses TRBV5-1 and TRBJ2-5; TRBD2 agrees at 8 bases. The germline gives CDR1 SGHRS, CDR2 YFSETQ. The CDR3 consists of 16 residues. V was clipped by 0 bases and J by 5 bases; unmatched bases: 9.

V is TRBV29-1 and J is TRBJ2-3, with D perhaps TRBD2 (6 bases). V lost 3 bases and J lost 0, with 16 bases in between. Per the germline V gene, CDR1 is SQVTM and CDR2 is ANQGSEA. This CDR3 has 16 amino acids. CDR3 sequence: CSVDTLRGTSTDTQYF. CDR3 bases: TGCAGCGTTGATACCCTACGCGGGACTAGCACAGATACGCAGTATTTT.

The gene calls are TRBV6-4 and TRBJ2-7, with D possibly matching TRBD2 (5 bases). The germline V gene has CDR1 MRHNA and CDR2 SNTAGT. The V end was cut by 7 bases, the J end by 2 bases, with 18 bases between. The CDR3 spans 15 residues. CDR3 amino acids: CASIGADLHAYEQYF. The CDR3 DNA reads TGTGCCAGCATCGGTGCGGACTTACATGCCTACGAGCAGTACTTC.

V is TRBV9 and J is TRBJ2-7, with TRBD1 matching over 7 bases. The junction had 1 base not matched to a gene; V was cut back by 0 bases and J by 4 bases. CDR3 length equals 13 residues. Germline V gives CDR1 SGDLS, CDR2 YYNGEE. The CDR3 sequence is CASSVEDRYEQYF. The CDR3, as DNA: TGTGCCAGCAGCGTAGAGGACAGGTACGAGCAGTACTTC.

This sequence joins TRBV4-2 and TRBJ1-1, with D possibly matching TRBD1 (6 bases). CDR3 size: 16 residues. Trimming cost V 2 bases and J 4 bases, with 17 bases left between them. Germline V gene lookup returns CDR1 LGHNA and CDR2 YNFKEQ. This CDR3 reads CASSQQGGGTLTEAFF. Written as DNA, the CDR3 is TGTGCCAGCAGCCAACAAGGTGGGGGCACCCTCACTGAAGCTTTCTTT.

The V gene is TRBV5-1, the J gene TRBJ1-4; unclear D gene. In germline, CDR1 is SGHRS, CDR2 YFSETQ. V was shortened by 6 bases and J by 6 bases, with 12 bases between the two germline ends. The CDR3 runs to 13 residues. Here the CDR3 DNA reads TGCGCCAGCAATACGGGTACGGATGAAAAACTGTTTTTT. It codes for CASNTGTDEKLFF.

The chain combines TRBV2 with TRBJ1-2; D might be TRBD1 (6 bases). Looked up from germline, CDR1 is SNHLY and CDR2 is FYNNEI. V lost 8 bases to trimming and J lost 8 bases, with 18 bases between them. The CDR3 extends over 13 amino acids. This chain's CDR3 is CASRIQGVGGYTF. CDR3 DNA sequence: TGTGCCAGCCGAATACAGGGCGTCGGCGGCTACACCTTC.

This clone was counted a single time. The chain is built from TRBV6-5 and TRBJ1-1, with D tentatively TRBD1 (6 bases). The CDR3 is made up of 12 amino acids. CDR1 and CDR2 (germline): MNHEY, SVGAGI. Trimming cost V 6 bases and J 1 base, with 6 bases left between them. CDR3 amino acids: CASRTGNTEAFF. The CDR3 coding sequence is TGTGCCAGCAGGACAGGGAACACTGAAGCTTTCTTT.

This clone has only one observation. The chain carries TRBV5-4 and TRBJ2-7; 15 bases align to TRBD2. Trimming cost V 5 bases and J 6 bases; bases outside gene matches: 6. The germline CDR1 and CDR2 sequences are SGHNT and YYREEE (reference sequence). The CDR3 loop spans 15 amino acids. CDR3 bases: TGTGCCAGCAGAGGCCCGGGACTAGCGGGGGGCGAGCAGTACTTC. Translated: CASRGPGLAGGEQYF.

This clone was seen just once. This chain connects TRBV4-2 to TRBJ2-3; TRBD1 agrees at 12 bases. Germline V gene sequence: CDR1 LGHNA, CDR2 YNFKEQ. This CDR3 comprises 16 residues. V lost 4 bases, J lost 5 bases, and 7 bases stayed unmatched. The CDR3, as DNA: TGTGCCAGCAGCCGAGGCGGGACAGGGGGCAGAGATACGCAGTATTTT. Translating it yields CASSRGGTGGRDTQYF.

CDR3 region: CASSLFGGKETQYF. For the CDR3, the DNA is TGTGCCAGCAGCTTATTCGGGGGGAAAGAGACCCAGTACTTC. This chain links TRBV11-2 with TRBJ2-5; 7 nucleotides line up with TRBD2. Losses at the gene ends were 2 bases for V and 3 bases for J; bases not matched to a gene: 3. CDR3 size: 14 residues. Germline V gene lookup returns CDR1 SGHAT and CDR2 FQNNGV.

The chain links TRBV18 to TRBJ2-1, with D possibly TRBD2 on 5 matching bases. V gave up 2 bases and J gave up 8 bases, with 10 bases separating them. This CDR3 has 13 amino acids. CDR1 KGHSH and CDR2 LQKENI come from the germline V gene. The CDR3 sequence is CASSPNRGDEQFF. CDR3 nucleotide sequence: TGTGCCAGCTCACCAAACCGGGGAGATGAGCAGTTCTTC.

The V and J genes are TRBV2 and TRBJ2-3, with 13 bases fitting TRBD2. This CDR3 region has 17 residues. After removal of 3 bases from V and 5 bases from J, the junction contained 8 bases not matched to a gene. Germline V lookup: CDR1 SNHLY, CDR2 FYNNEI. The CDR3 DNA reads TGTGCCAGCAGTGATCCCCTACTAGCGGGAGGGGGAGATACGCAGTATTTT. The encoded protein is CASSDPLLAGGGDTQYF.

The rearrangement uses TRBV30 and TRBJ2-7, with 11 bases aligning to TRBD1. J lost 4 bases, V lost 5 bases, and 7 bases had no gene match. Germline-derived CDR1 and CDR2 are GTSNPN and SVGIG (reference sequence). There are 14 residues in the CDR3. The DNA of the CDR3 is TGTGCCTGGGCGAGGGACAGGGGGTCATACGAGCAGTACTTC. It yields the protein CAWARDRGSYEQYF.

CDR3 coding DNA: TGTGCCAGCAGCCCCCCCGCTTCGGGGGGCGCGGGTGGCTACACCTTC. Translation: CASSPPASGGAGGYTF. This chain joins TRBV9 and TRBJ1-2; the D gene is possibly TRBD1 (6 bases). The CDR3 runs to 16 residues. Trimming stripped 4 bases from V and 7 bases from J, with 23 bases between. CDR1 is SGDLS, CDR2 YYNGEE, per germline.

The genes are TRBV30 and TRBJ1-4; D is undetermined. CDR3 length: 13 amino acids. Germline V gene sequence: CDR1 GTSNPN, CDR2 SVGIG (reference sequence). V lost 4 bases to trimming and J lost 4 bases, with 10 bases between them. CDR3 residues: CAWNRVLNEKLFF. The CDR3 coding sequence is TGTGCCTGGAACCGGGTCCTTAATGAAAAACTGTTTTTT.

The genes are TRBV5-4 and TRBJ2-3, with a possible D match to TRBD2 (6 bases). Between the trimmed V and J ends, which lost 6 bases and 2 bases, there was a span of 13 bases. The germline V gene has CDR1 SGHNT and CDR2 YYREEE (reference sequence). This CDR3 spans 14 amino acids. DNA for the CDR3: TGTGCCAGCACCATGGGCGGGAACACAGATACGCAGTATTTT. Its protein product is CASTMGGNTDTQYF.

The V gene is TRBV5-4, the J gene TRBJ2-7, with TRBD2 matching over 7 bases. The CDR3 length is 15 residues. Trimming removed 4 bases from V and 2 bases from J; junction bases left unmatched: 9. Per germline, CDR1 SGHNT and CDR2 YYREEE (reference sequence). The DNA of the CDR3 is TGTGCCAGCAGCCCAAGCGAAGGACTAGCCTACGAGCAGTACTTC. Protein: CASSPSEGLAYEQYF.

The rearrangement uses TRBV5-1 and TRBJ1-6; the match to TRBD1 covers 8 bases. Germline-derived CDR1 and CDR2 are SGHRS and YFSETQ. CDR3 length: 18 amino acids. The V and J ends lost 0 bases and 0 bases, in that order; junction bases with no gene match: 5. This CDR3 is CASSLGQGKISYNSPLHF. The CDR3 coding sequence is TGCGCCAGCAGCTTGGGACAGGGGAAAATCTCCTATAATTCACCCCTCCACTTT.

This clone was seen just once. CDR3 amino acids: CASGRWGYEQYF. The DNA of the CDR3 is TGTGCCAGCGGGAGGTGGGGCTACGAGCAGTACTTC. The chain links TRBV2 to TRBJ2-7; D might be TRBD2 (6 bases). Germline assignment: CDR1 SNHLY and CDR2 FYNNEI. V shed 8 bases and J shed 3 bases, with 11 bases lying between them. The CDR3 totals 12 residues.